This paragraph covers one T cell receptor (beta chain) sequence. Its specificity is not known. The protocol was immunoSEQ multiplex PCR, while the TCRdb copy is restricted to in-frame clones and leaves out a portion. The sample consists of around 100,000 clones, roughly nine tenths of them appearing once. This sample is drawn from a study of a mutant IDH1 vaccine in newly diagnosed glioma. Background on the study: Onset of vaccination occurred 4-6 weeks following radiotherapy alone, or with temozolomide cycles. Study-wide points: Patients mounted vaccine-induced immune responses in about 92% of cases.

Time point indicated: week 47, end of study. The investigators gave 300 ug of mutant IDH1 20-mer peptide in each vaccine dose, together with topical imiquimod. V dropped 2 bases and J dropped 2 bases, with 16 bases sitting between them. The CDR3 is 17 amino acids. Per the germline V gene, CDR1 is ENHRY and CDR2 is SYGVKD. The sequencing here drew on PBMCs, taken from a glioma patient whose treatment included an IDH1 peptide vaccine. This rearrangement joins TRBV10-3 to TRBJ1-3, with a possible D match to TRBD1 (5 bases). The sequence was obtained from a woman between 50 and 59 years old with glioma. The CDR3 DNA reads TGTGCCATCAGTGAGGTCCAGGGAAGGAGGGCTGGAAACACCATATATTTT. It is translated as CAISEVQGRRAGNTIYF.